This is a list of T cell receptor beta chains from one sample in a study of glioma-infiltrating T cells after dendritic cell vaccination. Only in-frame clones appear in the TCRdb table, and some are missing; sequencing was by immunoSEQ multiplex PCR. Of approximately 48,000 clones detected, 85% appear once; the ten largest clones hold around 10%. The sample consisted of blood, taken before dendritic cell vaccination. These TCRs come from a human donor with glioblastoma. CDR3s include the opening cysteine and the closing phenylalanine or tryptophan. Fields, in order: V gene, J gene, clone size, D gene, CDR3 DNA, CDR3 protein. A D gene is named only where the DNA matches it firmly. Size tells how often a clone was seen (once, few, many) or the class of an expanded clone, and some rows leave it out.

v_gene: TRBV10-3
j_gene: TRBJ2-7
abundance: .
d_gene: TRBD2
CDR3nt: TGTGCCATCAGCGGACTAGCGGGGATCTCCTACGAGCAGTACTTC
CDR3aa: CAISGLAGISYEQYF

v_gene: TRBV7-9
j_gene: TRBJ2-1
abundance: few
d_gene: .
CDR3nt: TGTGCCAGCACCCAATCGGTGGGCAGGTTTAACAATGAGCAGTTCTTC
CDR3aa: CASTQSVGRFNNEQFF

v_gene: TRBV10-2
j_gene: TRBJ2-5
abundance: .
d_gene: .
CDR3nt: TGCGCCAGCACCCTGACTACCGGGGGAGAGACCCAGTACTTC
CDR3aa: CASTLTTGGETQYF

v_gene: TRBV11-2
j_gene: TRBJ2-3
abundance: .
d_gene: .
CDR3nt: TGTGCCAGCAGCTTGGGCAGACCAACTCGCACAGATACGCAGTATTTT
CDR3aa: CASSLGRPTRTDTQYF

v_gene: TRBV7-9
j_gene: TRBJ2-2
abundance: once
d_gene: .
CDR3nt: TGTGCCAGCAGCTTGAGCGGACAGACCGGGGAGCTGTTTTTT
CDR3aa: CASSLSGQTGELFF

v_gene: TRBV20-1
j_gene: TRBJ2-1
abundance: .
d_gene: .
CDR3nt: TGCAGTGCCCTCGACAATGAGCAGTTCTTC
CDR3aa: CSALDNEQFF

v_gene: TRBV2
j_gene: TRBJ1-2
abundance: few
d_gene: .
CDR3nt: TGTGCCAGCATACTACAAACAGGAAACTATGGCTACACCTTC
CDR3aa: CASILQTGNYGYTF

v_gene: TRBV18
j_gene: TRBJ1-3
abundance: .
d_gene: .
CDR3nt: TGTGCCAGCTCACCTCCCGGACTTCGCTCTGGAAACACCATATATTTT
CDR3aa: CASSPPGLRSGNTIYF

v_gene: TRBV18
j_gene: TRBJ1-2
abundance: few
d_gene: TRBD1
CDR3nt: TGTGCCAGCTCACCACTTAAACAGGGGTACGGCTACACCTTC
CDR3aa: CASSPLKQGYGYTF

v_gene: TRBV5-1
j_gene: TRBJ1-1
abundance: .
d_gene: .
CDR3nt: TGCGCCAGCAGGATCTTGACAGGTTGGACTGAAGCTTTCTTT
CDR3aa: CASRILTGWTEAFF

v_gene: TRBV19
j_gene: TRBJ1-2
abundance: .
d_gene: TRBD1
CDR3nt: TGTGCCAGTAGTATCCGAGACAGGGACTCCTATGGCTACACCTTC
CDR3aa: CASSIRDRDSYGYTF

v_gene: TRBV7-9
j_gene: TRBJ1-5
abundance: .
d_gene: .
CDR3nt: TGTGCCAGCGTAGGCCCCGGAGACGGTCAGCCCCAGCATTTT
CDR3aa: CASVGPGDGQPQHF

v_gene: TRBV29-1
j_gene: TRBJ2-3
abundance: .
d_gene: .
CDR3nt: TGCAGCGTGGGGGCAGTAACAGATACGCAGTATTTT
CDR3aa: CSVGAVTDTQYF

v_gene: TRBV10-3
j_gene: TRBJ1-2
abundance: .
d_gene: .
CDR3nt: TGTGCCATCAGTGAGTCGGGGCACACAGCTAACTATGGCTACACCTTC
CDR3aa: CAISESGHTANYGYTF

v_gene: TRBV5-1
j_gene: TRBJ1-2
abundance: .
d_gene: TRBD1
CDR3nt: TGCGCCAGCAGCTTGGATGGGACAGGCATTAGTGGCTACACCTTC
CDR3aa: CASSLDGTGISGYTF

v_gene: TRBV6-5
j_gene: TRBJ2-2
abundance: .
d_gene: TRBD1
CDR3nt: TGTGCCAGCAGGCGACAGGGGATCAACACCGGGGAGCTGTTTTTT
CDR3aa: CASRRQGINTGELFF

v_gene: TRBV7-2
j_gene: TRBJ2-7
abundance: .
d_gene: TRBD1
CDR3nt: TGTGCCAGCAGCTTAGACAGGGGGCCCTACGAGCAGTACTTC
CDR3aa: CASSLDRGPYEQYF

v_gene: TRBV18
j_gene: TRBJ1-3
abundance: .
d_gene: .
CDR3nt: TGTGCCAGCTCCACCGGCGGAGGGGAGGGCTCTGGAAACACCATATATTTT
CDR3aa: CASSTGGGEGSGNTIYF

v_gene: TRBV11-2
j_gene: TRBJ2-3
abundance: .
d_gene: .
CDR3nt: TGTGCCAGCAGCTTGCGCGGGGCCAGAGGTGGAGATACGCAGTATTTT
CDR3aa: CASSLRGARGGDTQYF

v_gene: TRBV5-4
j_gene: TRBJ2-1
abundance: .
d_gene: .
CDR3nt: TGTGCCAGCAGCTTGGGCGGGGCGGCGGCCCCGAATGAGCAGTTCTTC
CDR3aa: CASSLGGAAAPNEQFF

v_gene: TRBV5-1
j_gene: TRBJ1-2
abundance: .
d_gene: .
CDR3nt: TGCGCCAGCAGCTTGGCCGGGAGGGAATATGGCTACACCTTC
CDR3aa: CASSLAGREYGYTF

v_gene: TRBV6-5
j_gene: TRBJ2-1
abundance: .
d_gene: .
CDR3nt: TGTGCCAGCAGCATAGACAGTGCCTACAATGAGCAGTTCTTC
CDR3aa: CASSIDSAYNEQFF

v_gene: TRBV6-5
j_gene: TRBJ1-3
abundance: .
d_gene: .
CDR3nt: TGTGCCAGCAGCCCCACCAGCTCTGGAAACACCATATATTTT
CDR3aa: CASSPTSSGNTIYF